The 23 T cell receptor beta chains below come from one sample, sequenced in a study of blood T cell repertoires in COVID-19. Sequencing used immunoSEQ multiplex PCR; TCRdb keeps in-frame clones, though not all of them. The table includes under 45,000 clones, 90% to 95% detected once. Sequenced material: peripheral blood. The origin of the receptors is a man aged 55 to 69 with active or convalescent COVID-19.

The chain combines TRBV2 with TRBJ2-2; 10 bases match TRBD2. Germline V gene sequence: CDR1 SNHLY, CDR2 FYNNEI. V lost 1 base to trimming and J lost 7 bases; unmatched junction nucleotides: 3. The CDR3 covers 15 residues. The CDR3 DNA reads as TGTGCCAGCAGTGAAGTAGCGGGGGGACGCGGGGAGCTGTTTTTT. The encoded protein is CASSEVAGGRGELFF.

The rearrangement joins TRBV10-3 to TRBJ2-1, with 8 positions matching TRBD1. There are 13 residues in the CDR3. From germline, CDR1 is ENHRY and CDR2 SYGVKD. V lost 6 bases to trimming and J lost 7 bases; unmatched junction nucleotides: 5. This CDR3 is CAISMDRVNEQFF. CDR3 nucleotides: TGTGCCATCAGCATGGACAGGGTAAATGAGCAGTTCTTC.

J is TRBJ2-3 and V is TRBV6-5, with D possibly matching TRBD1 (6 bases). Trimming took off 6 bases at V and 6 bases at J, with 13 bases between the two ends. There are 13 residues in the CDR3. In germline, CDR1 is MNHEY, CDR2 SVGAGI. CDR3 DNA: TGTGCCAGCAGATGGCTGGGGGCGGATACGCAGTATTTT. Protein product: CASRWLGADTQYF.

This chain uses TRBV24-1 with TRBJ2-3; possible D gene TRBD1, 5 bases. This CDR3 region has 14 residues. Deletions cut 4 bases from V and 0 bases from J, with 7 bases between. Per germline, CDR1 KGHDR and CDR2 SFDVKD. CDR3 residues: CATSDRASTDTQYF. The CDR3 DNA sequence: TGTGCCACCAGTGACAGGGCTAGCACAGATACGCAGTATTTT.

This clone occurred a few times. This sequence joins TRBV10-3 and TRBJ2-7; 14 positions match TRBD2. Germline V lookup: CDR1 ENHRY, CDR2 SYGVKD. The trim removed 8 bases at V and 6 bases at J, leaving 6 bases unmatched. The CDR3 has 14 residues. CDR3 DNA: TGTGCCATCGCGGGACTAGCGGGAGTTTTCGAGCAGTACTTC. Encoded protein: CAIAGLAGVFEQYF.

This clone has a single count. The V gene is TRBV11-2, the J gene TRBJ2-5; 7 bases line up with TRBD2. Per the germline V gene, CDR1 is SGHAT and CDR2 is FQNNGV. Germline trimming cut 6 bases from V and 5 bases from J; bases unmatched to any gene: 6. The CDR3 loop spans 13 amino acids. The CDR3 DNA is TGTGCCAGCAGTAGGGGACTACGGGAGACCCAGTACTTC. Translation gives CASSRGLRETQYF.

The gene calls are TRBV3-1 (or the pseudogene TRBV3-2) and TRBJ2-7, with D perhaps TRBD1 (6 bases). V dropped 4 bases and J dropped 0 bases, with 7 bases sitting between them. The CDR3 totals 13 residues. CDR1 and CDR2 from the germline V gene are LGHDT and YNNKEL (reference sequence). In DNA form, the CDR3 reads TGTGCCAGCAGCCCGGGACACTCCTACGAGCAGTACTTC. Translation gives CASSPGHSYEQYF.

The chain joins TRBV5-1 to TRBJ2-7; tentatively, D is TRBD1 (6 bases). The CDR3 is 14 amino acids. The V end was cut by 0 bases, the J end by 3 bases, with 10 bases between. The germline V gene encodes CDR1 SGHRS and CDR2 YFSETQ. The CDR3 DNA reads TGCGCCAGCAGCTTGGCCGGACAGATCTACGAGCAGTACTTC. It yields the protein CASSLAGQIYEQYF.

V is TRBV7-3 and J is TRBJ2-2; 12 bases are shared with TRBD2. After removal of 4 bases from V and 5 bases from J, the junction contained 2 bases not matched to a gene. The germline CDR1 and CDR2 sequences are SGHTA and FQGTGA. The CDR3 contains 15 residues. CDR3 coding DNA: TGTGCCAGCAGCTCCGGACTAGCGGGAACCGGGGAGCTGTTTTTT. Protein product: CASSSGLAGTGELFF. Full variable domain (remainder filled in from reference TRBV7-3 and TRBJ2-2): GAGVSQTPSNKVTEKGKYVELRCDPISGHTALYWYRQSLGQGPEFLIYFQGTGAADDSGLPNDRFFAVRPEGSVSTLKIQRTERGDSAVYLCASSSGLAGTGELFFGEGSRLTVL.

J is TRBJ2-1 and V is TRBV18; 9 bases align to TRBD1. The CDR3 is 14 amino acids. V dropped 2 bases and J dropped 7; count of bases not matched to a gene: 3. The germline CDR1 and CDR2 sequences are KGHSH and LQKENI. CDR3 sequence reads: CASSPRTGENEQFF. The CDR3 DNA sequence: TGTGCCAGCTCACCAAGGACAGGGGAAAATGAGCAGTTCTTC.

This clone is large. The chain employs TRBV2 and TRBJ1-2, with a tentative D call TRBD1 (6 bases). Trimming pared 3 bases from V and 8 bases from J, leaving 16 bases between. The CDR3 totals 14 residues. The germline V gene has CDR1 SNHLY and CDR2 FYNNEI. CDR3 residues: CASSDGQNPYGYTF. In nucleotides, the CDR3 is TGTGCCAGCAGTGACGGACAGAATCCGTACGGCTACACCTTC.

This clone was seen a single time. The V and J genes are TRBV5-1 and TRBJ2-7; the D is unclear. Germline V CDR1 and CDR2: SGHRS, YFSETQ. CDR3 length equals 15 residues. Trimming left V 0 bases short and J 3 bases short, with 13 bases between. CDR3: CASSLAVFPYYEQYF. CDR3 DNA: TGCGCCAGCAGCTTGGCGGTCTTCCCATACTACGAGCAGTACTTC. The variable domain in full, completed from reference TRBV5-1 and TRBJ2-7, reads KAGVTQTPRYLIKTRGQQVTLSCSPISGHRSVSWYQQTPGQGLQFLFEYFSETQRNKGNFPGRFSGRQFSNSRSEMNVSTLELGDSALYLCASSLAVFPYYEQYFGPGTRLTVT.

The chain links TRBV25-1 to TRBJ2-2; no clear D gene. Germline CDR1 MGHDK, CDR2 SYGVNS. V lost 5 bases to trimming and J lost 0 bases, with 7 bases between them. This CDR3 comprises 14 residues. The DNA for the CDR3 is TGTGCCAGCAGTCCAAGCCCGAACACCGGGGAGCTGTTTTTT. Translation gives CASSPSPNTGELFF.

The gene calls are TRBV10-2 and TRBJ2-1, with TRBD1 as a possible D gene (5 bases). V gave up 3 bases and J gave up 5 bases, with 11 bases separating them. The CDR3 has 14 amino acids. Germline V gene data show CDR1 as WSHSY and CDR2 as SAAADI. The CDR3 reads CASSDRVGNNEQFF. The DNA for the CDR3 is TGCGCCAGCAGTGACAGGGTTGGTAACAATGAGCAGTTCTTC.

The table lists this clone with a few counts. The chain employs TRBV21-1 and TRBJ2-3; the table's D call of TRBD2 was not tested on the DNA. TRBV21-1 is a documented pseudogene. The CDR3 consists of 18 residues. CDR3 region: CASSPGGMEGGPADTQYF. CDR3 coding DNA: TGTGCCAGCAGCCCGGGCGGGATGGAGGGGGGGCCCGCGGATACGCAGTATTTT.

The chain links TRBV3-1 (or the pseudogene TRBV3-2) to TRBJ2-3; D ambiguous. Looked up from germline, CDR1 is LGHDT and CDR2 is YNNKEL (reference sequence). The CDR3 has 12 residues. The V end was cut by 3 bases, the J end by 4 bases, with 5 bases between. The CDR3 spells CASSHGADTQYF. The DNA for the CDR3 is TGTGCCAGCAGCCATGGAGCAGATACGCAGTATTTT.

This chain uses TRBV28 with TRBJ2-1, with D possibly being TRBD2 (6 bases). The V and J ends lost 1 base and 8 bases respectively, with 12 bases between them. This CDR3 is built from 14 residues. CDR1 and CDR2 (germline): MDHEN, SYDVKM. Here the CDR3 DNA reads TGTGCCAGCAGTTTATTGACTAGTCTTCATGAGCAGTTCTTC. Its translation: CASSLLTSLHEQFF.

The DNA for the CDR3 is TGTGCCAGCAGGGCGGGCGCGGACTATGGCTACACCTTC. This sequence encodes CASRAGADYGYTF. This rearrangement joins TRBV12-3 or TRBV12-4 to TRBJ1-2; D gene unclear. V was clipped by 6 bases and J by 3 bases, with 11 bases between them. The CDR3 loop spans 13 amino acids.

The V and J genes are TRBV24-1 and TRBJ2-2; TRBD1 agrees at 8 bases. J gave up 2 bases and V 0 bases, and 4 bases lay outside the gene matches. This CDR3 is built from 17 residues. Germline assignment: CDR1 KGHDR and CDR2 SFDVKD. The CDR3 loop reads CATSDLSRGQNTGELFF. The CDR3 bases are TGTGCCACCAGTGATTTGAGCAGGGGGCAAAACACCGGGGAGCTGTTTTTT.

The V call is TRBV2, the J call TRBJ1-5; possibly TRBD1 for D (5 bases). V was cut by 2 bases and J by 2 bases, with 13 bases left in between. The CDR3 sequence is 16 residues long. Germline V gene sequence: CDR1 SNHLY, CDR2 FYNNEI. The CDR3 loop reads CASSEIPGRGNQPQHF. Here the CDR3 DNA reads TGTGCCAGCAGTGAAATCCCAGGGCGAGGCAATCAGCCCCAGCATTTT.

The chain combines TRBV5-1 with TRBJ1-4; D is undetermined. Looked up from germline, CDR1 is SGHRS and CDR2 is YFSETQ. The CDR3 runs 16 residues. Trimming removed 4 bases at V and 0 bases at J, with 13 bases between. The CDR3 loop is CASSPASRPTNEKLFF. CDR3 nucleotides: TGCGCCAGCAGCCCAGCGTCTCGACCAACTAATGAAAAACTGTTTTTT.

The V and J genes are TRBV7-3 and TRBJ2-2; D is possibly TRBD2 (5 bases). CDR3 length: 15 amino acids. CDR1 and CDR2 from the germline V gene are SGHTA and FQGTGA. Between the trimmed V and J ends, which lost 3 bases and 5 bases, there was a span of 13 bases. The CDR3 is CASSFGIPGTGELFF. In DNA form, the CDR3 reads TGTGCCAGCAGCTTCGGGATCCCGGGGACCGGGGAGCTGTTTTTT.

The chain has TRBV10-3 and TRBJ2-1; D perhaps matches TRBD1 (6 bases). In germline, CDR1 is ENHRY, CDR2 SYGVKD. The CDR3 has 13 amino acids. V was cut by 3 bases and J by 9 bases, with 12 bases left in between. The CDR3 loop reads CAISEGGTLEQFF. The DNA of the CDR3 is TGTGCCATCAGTGAAGGGGGAACTCTTGAGCAGTTCTTC.